This TCR beta chain was identified in a study of CD8 T cells in Susac syndrome. CDR3 size: 12 residues. Germline CDR1 and CDR2: GTSNPN and SVGIG (reference sequence). V gave up 4 bases and J gave up 5 bases, with 11 bases separating them. The authors carried out high-throughput sequencing of TCR beta. They applied it to CD8+ and CD4+ T cells obtained from blood. General study results and limits: Acknowledgment was made by the study that its TCR sequencing and HLA analysis involved a relatively small number of individuals.

To note about this clonotype: Its antigen is undetermined.

Random hexamers served to reverse transcribe roughly 0.45 to 1 ug RNA. With immunoSEQ multiplex PCR, TCR beta CDR3 was amplified across 54 Vbeta and 13 Jbeta. TCRdb passed the immunoSEQ multiplex PCR reads through MiXCR, listing each CDR3 protein once. The top ten hold around 0.1% of the sample, which has 150,000 to 200,000 distinct CDR3 sequences, under 95% seen once. Sequenced material: CD4+ T cells from PBMCs. This chain connects TRBV30 to TRBJ2-5, with D perhaps being TRBD1 or TRBD2 (6 bases each). This receptor was obtained from a human donor in good health. Written as DNA, the CDR3 is TGTGCCTGGAAGGGGGGTGGGGAGACCCAGTACTTC. It encodes CAWKGGGETQYF.